Listed below are T cell receptor beta chains from one sample, sequenced in a study of blood T cell repertoires in COVID-19. TCRdb's copy holds only in-frame clones and misses some; the assay was immunoSEQ multiplex PCR. The profile shows roughly 150,000 clones, 75% to 90% of them singletons. Sequences were obtained from peripheral blood. The receptors derive from a man in his late teens or twenties with COVID-19, enrolled during active disease. CDR3s include the opening cysteine and the closing phenylalanine or tryptophan. Fields, in order: J gene, V gene, D gene, CDR3 protein, CDR3 DNA. A D gene is named only where the DNA matches it firmly.

J gene: TRBJ2-6; V gene: TRBV19; D gene: NA; CDR3 protein: CASSSPGDTSGANVLTF; CDR3 DNA: TGTGCCAGTAGTTCGCCAGGGGACACCTCTGGGGCCAACGTCCTGACTTTC
J gene: TRBJ2-2; V gene: TRBV4-1; D gene: NA; CDR3 protein: CASSQVFRLTGSPGELFF; CDR3 DNA: TGCGCCAGCAGCCAAGTTTTTCGGTTAACAGGGAGCCCCGGGGAGCTGTTTTTT
J gene: TRBJ2-7; V gene: TRBV5-5; D gene: NA; CDR3 protein: CASSNRFYEQYF; CDR3 DNA: TGTGCCAGCAGCAACAGATTCTACGAGCAGTACTTC
J gene: TRBJ2-1; V gene: TRBV29-1; D gene: TRBD2; CDR3 protein: CSAGLAGDEQFF; CDR3 DNA: TGCAGCGCTGGACTAGCGGGAGATGAGCAGTTCTTC
J gene: TRBJ2-1; V gene: TRBV2; D gene: TRBD1; CDR3 protein: CATQDRVNEQFF; CDR3 DNA: TGTGCCACCCAGGACAGGGTGAATGAGCAGTTCTTC
J gene: TRBJ2-2; V gene: TRBV7-6; D gene: NA; CDR3 protein: CASSPNTGELFF; CDR3 DNA: TGTGCCAGCAGCCCAAACACCGGGGAGCTGTTTTTT
J gene: TRBJ2-1; V gene: TRBV13; D gene: TRBD2; CDR3 protein: CASSSRTSGYNEQFF; CDR3 DNA: TGTGCCAGCAGCTCCCGGACTAGCGGCTACAATGAGCAGTTCTTC
J gene: TRBJ2-1; V gene: TRBV7-9; D gene: TRBD2; CDR3 protein: CASSLGQSGSLYEQFF; CDR3 DNA: TGTGCCAGCAGCTTAGGTCAGAGCGGGAGCCTTTATGAGCAGTTCTTC
J gene: TRBJ2-5; V gene: TRBV28; D gene: TRBD2; CDR3 protein: CASSPTRAGGQETQYF; CDR3 DNA: TGTGCCAGCAGCCCCACCCGAGCGGGAGGGCAGGAGACCCAGTACTTC
J gene: TRBJ2-2; V gene: TRBV15; D gene: TRBD2; CDR3 protein: CATSKQLGLAGNTGELFF; CDR3 DNA: TGTGCCACCAGCAAACAACTTGGACTAGCGGGTAACACCGGGGAGCTGTTTTTT
J gene: TRBJ2-7; V gene: TRBV7-8; D gene: NA; CDR3 protein: CASSLVGGMGYEQYF; CDR3 DNA: TGTGCCAGCAGCTTAGTAGGGGGAATGGGTTACGAGCAGTACTTC
J gene: TRBJ2-1; V gene: TRBV11-3; D gene: TRBD2; CDR3 protein: CASSLGGVSGNNEQFF; CDR3 DNA: TGTGCCAGCAGCTTAGGGGGGGTTAGCGGGAACAATGAGCAGTTCTTC
J gene: TRBJ2-7; V gene: TRBV4-3; D gene: TRBD1; CDR3 protein: CASSRTRQGSYEQYF; CDR3 DNA: TGCGCCAGCAGCCGGACACGACAGGGTTCCTACGAGCAGTACTTC
J gene: TRBJ2-7; V gene: TRBV3-1/TRBV3-2; D gene: NA; CDR3 protein: CASSRSRRGGHEQYF; CDR3 DNA: TGTGCCAGCAGCCGGAGCCGTAGGGGCGGACACGAGCAGTACTTC
J gene: TRBJ2-1; V gene: TRBV6-5; D gene: NA; CDR3 protein: CASSYSRSRFNEQFF; CDR3 DNA: TGTGCCAGCAGTTACTCCCGAAGCAGGTTCAATGAGCAGTTCTTC
J gene: TRBJ2-7; V gene: TRBV12-2; D gene: NA; CDR3 protein: CASRLHRGDAWGYEQYF; CDR3 DNA: TGTGCAAGTCGCTTACACAGGGGCGACGCCTGGGGCTACGAGCAGTACTTC
J gene: TRBJ1-6; V gene: TRBV6-5; D gene: NA; CDR3 protein: CASSYATGSTLHF; CDR3 DNA: TGTGCCAGCAGTTACGCGACAGGTTCGACCCTCCACTTT
J gene: TRBJ2-7; V gene: TRBV5-4; D gene: NA; CDR3 protein: CASSSARGSYEQYF; CDR3 DNA: TGTGCCAGCAGCTCGGCCAGGGGATCCTACGAGCAGTACTTC
J gene: TRBJ2-7; V gene: TRBV6-2/TRBV6-3; D gene: NA; CDR3 protein: CASSVGVGEQYF; CDR3 DNA: TGTGCCAGCAGTGTAGGGGTCGGCGAGCAGTACTTC
J gene: TRBJ2-7; V gene: TRBV6-5; D gene: NA; CDR3 protein: CASRLMRALYEQYF; CDR3 DNA: TGTGCCAGCAGGTTAATGAGGGCCCTCTACGAGCAGTACTTC
J gene: TRBJ2-7; V gene: TRBV1; D gene: NA; CDR3 protein: CTSSPRTGVCCEQYF; CDR3 DNA: TGCACCAGCAGCCCGAGGACAGGGGTGTGTTGCGAGCAGTACTTC
J gene: TRBJ2-2; V gene: TRBV7-9; D gene: NA; CDR3 protein: CASSLWRLPEAGELFF; CDR3 DNA: TGTGCCAGCAGCTTATGGCGACTACCAGAGGCCGGGGAGCTGTTTTTT
J gene: TRBJ1-5; V gene: TRBV19; D gene: TRBD1; CDR3 protein: CASNDLRGLHQPQHF; CDR3 DNA: TGTGCCAGCAACGACCTGAGGGGGCTCCATCAGCCCCAGCATTTT